Listed below are T cell receptor beta chains from one sample, sequenced in a study of T-cell memory formation after mild COVID-19. TCRdb re-called the 5' RACE reads with MiXCR, one entry per CDR3 protein. Here the sample spans some 310,000 distinct CDR3 sequences, under 25% being singletons. Material: PBMCs or a T cell subset sorted from them (not recorded which). The receptors shown here come from a man aged 18 to 30 who had mild COVID-19 (a few samples of this study predate the infection). Cell type and time point are not known. Each CDR3 is given with its conserved first and last residue. Each record gives: J gene, D gene, clone size, V gene, CDR3 DNA, CDR3 protein. The D gene is left open where the match is weak. Clone size, where shown, is once, few, many, or a class for clones that have expanded.

j_call: TRBJ1-5
d_call: NA
clone_size: NA
v_call: TRBV12-3/TRBV12-4
cdr3_nt: TGTGCCAGCAGTTTAGAGGGAGCTCAGCCCCAGCATTTT
cdr3_aa: CASSLEGAQPQHF

j_call: TRBJ2-3
d_call: NA
clone_size: few
v_call: TRBV20-1
cdr3_nt: TGCAGTGCTATGGATCCCGGGACATTACGCACAGATACGCAGTATTTT
cdr3_aa: CSAMDPGTLRTDTQYF

j_call: TRBJ2-1
d_call: TRBD2
clone_size: once
v_call: TRBV20-1
cdr3_nt: TGCAGTGCGGGTCGGGGGGGCCCCTACAATGAGCAGTTCTTC
cdr3_aa: CSAGRGGPYNEQFF

j_call: TRBJ2-2
d_call: NA
clone_size: many
v_call: TRBV2
cdr3_nt: TGTGCCAGAGCCGGGGGTGGCACCGGGGAGCTGTTTTTT
cdr3_aa: CARAGGGTGELFF

j_call: TRBJ1-2
d_call: NA
clone_size: few
v_call: TRBV6-2/TRBV6-3
cdr3_nt: TGTGCCAGCACCCAAGAGGGCCTTGGCTACACCTTC
cdr3_aa: CASTQEGLGYTF

j_call: TRBJ1-2
d_call: NA
clone_size: few
v_call: TRBV5-1
cdr3_nt: TGCGCCAGCAGCCTACCGGGCCAGGACTATGGCTACACCTTC
cdr3_aa: CASSLPGQDYGYTF

j_call: TRBJ2-3
d_call: NA
clone_size: NA
v_call: TRBV7-2
cdr3_nt: TGTGCCAGCAGCTTAGCAGTCATGAGCACAGATACGCAGTATTTT
cdr3_aa: CASSLAVMSTDTQYF

j_call: TRBJ1-3
d_call: NA
clone_size: few
v_call: TRBV7-2
cdr3_nt: TGTGCCAGCAGCCCCACCTCAGGGGCGGCTGGAAACACCATATATTTT
cdr3_aa: CASSPTSGAAGNTIYF

j_call: TRBJ1-1
d_call: TRBD1
clone_size: NA
v_call: TRBV18
cdr3_nt: TGTGCCAGCTCACCGGACGCAGGGGGCTGGGAGACTGAAGCTTTCTTT
cdr3_aa: CASSPDAGGWETEAFF

j_call: TRBJ2-2
d_call: NA
clone_size: NA
v_call: TRBV4-1
cdr3_nt: TGCGCCAGCAGCCAGCCCGGATTTAGTCTTTCTCACCCGTCCCCGAACACCGGGGAGCTGTTTTTT
cdr3_aa: CASSQPGFSLSHPSPNTGELFF

j_call: TRBJ2-1
d_call: NA
clone_size: few
v_call: TRBV12-3/TRBV12-4
cdr3_nt: TGTGCCAGCAGAGTCGGACTTTACAATGAGCAGTTCTTC
cdr3_aa: CASRVGLYNEQFF

j_call: TRBJ2-2
d_call: NA
clone_size: NA
v_call: TRBV5-1
cdr3_nt: TGCGCCAGCAGCTTCACGGGAAGGTCCGGGGAGCTGTTTTTT
cdr3_aa: CASSFTGRSGELFF

j_call: TRBJ2-2
d_call: NA
clone_size: few
v_call: TRBV12-3/TRBV12-4
cdr3_nt: TGTGCCAGCTTTGCAGTTGGGGTCGGCGGGGAGCTGTTTTTT
cdr3_aa: CASFAVGVGGELFF

j_call: TRBJ1-3
d_call: TRBD1
clone_size: few
v_call: TRBV7-2
cdr3_nt: TGTGCCAGCAGCTCGGACAGGTTTACTGGAAACACCATATATTTT
cdr3_aa: CASSSDRFTGNTIYF

j_call: TRBJ1-2
d_call: NA
clone_size: few
v_call: TRBV5-6
cdr3_nt: TGTGCCAGCAGCACGGGACTCTCTAACTATGGCTACACCTTC
cdr3_aa: CASSTGLSNYGYTF

j_call: TRBJ2-7
d_call: NA
clone_size: few
v_call: TRBV5-1
cdr3_nt: TGCGCCAGCAGCTTGGGGGACCCGAGTTACGAGCAGTACTTC
cdr3_aa: CASSLGDPSYEQYF

j_call: TRBJ2-3
d_call: NA
clone_size: NA
v_call: TRBV6-1
cdr3_nt: TGTGCCAGCAGTAACGGGGGGCCGAGCACAGATACGCAGTATTTT
cdr3_aa: CASSNGGPSTDTQYF

j_call: TRBJ2-5
d_call: NA
clone_size: few
v_call: TRBV6-1
cdr3_nt: TGTGCCAGCAACTCCGGGGGAGCGGAAGAGACCCAGTACTTC
cdr3_aa: CASNSGGAEETQYF

j_call: TRBJ2-4
d_call: TRBD1
clone_size: NA
v_call: TRBV6-2/TRBV6-3
cdr3_nt: TGTGCCAGCACTCGGGACAGGCGGATTCAGTACTTC
cdr3_aa: CASTRDRRIQYF

j_call: TRBJ2-7
d_call: TRBD1
clone_size: few
v_call: TRBV29-1
cdr3_nt: TGCAGCGTTATACAGGTAGGGGACAGCGAGCAGTACTTC
cdr3_aa: CSVIQVGDSEQYF

j_call: TRBJ2-3
d_call: NA
clone_size: NA
v_call: TRBV9
cdr3_nt: TGTGCCAGCAGCGTAGTACCGGTCCCGGATACGCAGTATTTT
cdr3_aa: CASSVVPVPDTQYF

j_call: TRBJ2-3
d_call: TRBD2
clone_size: few
v_call: TRBV7-2
cdr3_nt: TGTGCCAGCAGCTCGAGGAGGACTAGCAGCACAGATACGCAGTATTTT
cdr3_aa: CASSSRRTSSTDTQYF

j_call: TRBJ2-3
d_call: TRBD2
clone_size: NA
v_call: TRBV2
cdr3_nt: TGTGCCAGCAGTACTAGCGGGGGGGCCGGCACAGATACGCAGTATTTT
cdr3_aa: CASSTSGGAGTDTQYF

j_call: TRBJ1-2
d_call: NA
clone_size: NA
v_call: TRBV3-1
cdr3_nt: TGTGCCAGCAGCCTGGACACCGCGACTTATGGCTACACCTTC
cdr3_aa: CASSLDTATYGYTF

j_call: TRBJ2-1
d_call: NA
clone_size: few
v_call: TRBV7-9
cdr3_nt: TGTGCCAGCAGCTTCGTGGAGGAGCAGTTCTTC
cdr3_aa: CASSFVEEQFF

j_call: TRBJ2-2
d_call: NA
clone_size: many
v_call: TRBV5-1
cdr3_nt: TGCGCCAGCAGCCCACAGGGTCAAGACACCGGGGAGCTGTTTTTT
cdr3_aa: CASSPQGQDTGELFF

j_call: TRBJ2-5
d_call: NA
clone_size: medium-sized
v_call: TRBV5-1
cdr3_nt: TGCGCCAGCAGCTGGAGAGGGACGCGTCAAGAGACCCAGTACTTC
cdr3_aa: CASSWRGTRQETQYF

j_call: TRBJ2-7
d_call: TRBD2
clone_size: NA
v_call: TRBV6-5
cdr3_nt: TGTGCCAGCAGTTATCTAGCGGGGGGCCACGAGCAGTACTTC
cdr3_aa: CASSYLAGGHEQYF

j_call: TRBJ1-3
d_call: NA
clone_size: few
v_call: TRBV7-6
cdr3_nt: TGTGCCAGCAGCCCCATAGGACGGAGCTCTGGAAACACCATATATTTT
cdr3_aa: CASSPIGRSSGNTIYF

j_call: TRBJ1-4
d_call: NA
clone_size: few
v_call: TRBV5-1
cdr3_nt: TGCGCCAGCAGCTTGTTCAGGGGTGCGGCTAATGAAAAACTGTTTTTT
cdr3_aa: CASSLFRGAANEKLFF

j_call: TRBJ2-5
d_call: TRBD2
clone_size: NA
v_call: TRBV2
cdr3_nt: TGTGCCAGCACGACTAGCGGCTACCAAGAGACCCAGTACTTC
cdr3_aa: CASTTSGYQETQYF

j_call: TRBJ1-1
d_call: NA
clone_size: few
v_call: TRBV27
cdr3_nt: TGTGCCAGCAGTCTATCCGGCACGATGAACACTGAAGCTTTCTTT
cdr3_aa: CASSLSGTMNTEAFF

j_call: TRBJ1-2
d_call: NA
clone_size: few
v_call: TRBV12-3/TRBV12-4
cdr3_nt: TGTGCCAGCCGGCAGTACTATGGCTACACCTTC
cdr3_aa: CASRQYYGYTF

j_call: TRBJ2-1
d_call: NA
clone_size: NA
v_call: TRBV20-1
cdr3_nt: TGCAGTGCCCGGAGGGGCGCAGGTGAGCAGTTCTTC
cdr3_aa: CSARRGAGEQFF

j_call: TRBJ2-7
d_call: NA
clone_size: few
v_call: TRBV21-1
cdr3_nt: TGTGCCAGCAGCAAAGAGAGAGGGAGGGGTTACGAGCAGTACTTC
cdr3_aa: CASSKERGRGYEQYF

j_call: TRBJ2-1
d_call: TRBD1
clone_size: few
v_call: TRBV4-3
cdr3_nt: TGCGCCAGCAGCCAAGTTTGGAAGGGGGACAGGGGTTCCAATGAGCAGTTCTTC
cdr3_aa: CASSQVWKGDRGSNEQFF

j_call: TRBJ1-6
d_call: NA
clone_size: NA
v_call: TRBV7-2
cdr3_nt: TGTGCCAGCAGCCCTCAGGTCAGGGAGGGTTCACCCCTCCACTTT
cdr3_aa: CASSPQVREGSPLHF

j_call: TRBJ1-1
d_call: TRBD1
clone_size: NA
v_call: TRBV4-1
cdr3_nt: TGCGCCAGCAGCCCACCAGGGGGGGTGAGCACTGAAGCTTTCTTT
cdr3_aa: CASSPPGGVSTEAFF

j_call: TRBJ1-6
d_call: NA
clone_size: few
v_call: TRBV9
cdr3_nt: TGTGCCAGCAGCGTTAGTCCCAGAGGGGGACCCCTCCACTTT
cdr3_aa: CASSVSPRGGPLHF

j_call: TRBJ1-1
d_call: NA
clone_size: NA
v_call: TRBV29-1
cdr3_nt: TGCAGCGTTGAAGAGGGGAGGGCTGAAGCTTTCTTT
cdr3_aa: CSVEEGRAEAFF

j_call: TRBJ2-3
d_call: TRBD2
clone_size: NA
v_call: TRBV27
cdr3_nt: TGTGCCAGCAGTTTACCGGCGGGGGGCACAGATACGCAGTATTTT
cdr3_aa: CASSLPAGGTDTQYF

j_call: TRBJ2-6
d_call: NA
clone_size: NA
v_call: TRBV5-1
cdr3_nt: TGCGCCAGCAGCACCGGGGCGGCTGGGGCCAACGTCCTGACTTTC
cdr3_aa: CASSTGAAGANVLTF

j_call: TRBJ1-1
d_call: TRBD1
clone_size: few
v_call: TRBV12-3/TRBV12-4
cdr3_nt: TGTGCCAGCAGGACAGAACAGGGGCGGAACACTGAAGCTTTCTTT
cdr3_aa: CASRTEQGRNTEAFF

j_call: TRBJ2-3
d_call: TRBD1
clone_size: NA
v_call: TRBV6-2/TRBV6-3
cdr3_nt: TGTGCCAGCAGTTTCGGACAGGGGGAGGCAGATACGCAGTATTTT
cdr3_aa: CASSFGQGEADTQYF

j_call: TRBJ1-5
d_call: NA
clone_size: few
v_call: TRBV6-2/TRBV6-3
cdr3_nt: TGTGCCAGCAGTTACTCGAATCGGGCCTACAGCAATCAGCCCCAGCATTTT
cdr3_aa: CASSYSNRAYSNQPQHF

j_call: TRBJ2-1
d_call: NA
clone_size: NA
v_call: TRBV9
cdr3_nt: TGTGCCAGCAGCGTAGGTCAGCATCCCCCGGCAAGTGAGCAGTTCTTC
cdr3_aa: CASSVGQHPPASEQFF

j_call: TRBJ2-1
d_call: TRBD2
clone_size: few
v_call: TRBV7-8
cdr3_nt: TGTGCCAGCAGCTTAAGAGCGGGGCGTGGGAATGAGCAGTTCTTC
cdr3_aa: CASSLRAGRGNEQFF

j_call: TRBJ1-6
d_call: NA
clone_size: NA
v_call: TRBV30
cdr3_nt: TGTGCTTCCGACAGATATAATTCACCCCTCCACTTT
cdr3_aa: CASDRYNSPLHF

j_call: TRBJ1-2
d_call: TRBD1
clone_size: NA
v_call: TRBV19
cdr3_nt: TGTGCCAGTAGTTCCCTAGGGGGCCCTACTGGCTACACCTTC
cdr3_aa: CASSSLGGPTGYTF

j_call: TRBJ1-4
d_call: TRBD1
clone_size: NA
v_call: TRBV5-1
cdr3_nt: TGCGCCAGCCACAGGGGCGAAAAACTGTTTTTT
cdr3_aa: CASHRGEKLFF